This T cell receptor beta chain originates from a study of beta chain features in type 1 diabetes. As for the study in general: In all, 85 million to 130 million sorted cells from all samples were analyzed.

A remark on this clone: Its antigen is unknown.

This CDR3 has 15 residues. The ends were cut back, 1 base at V and 5 bases at J, with 11 bases in the middle. CDR1 is MGHRA and CDR2 is YSYEKL in the germline V gene. Study-level points and caveats: Among patients with Type 1 diabetes, TCRB CDR3s were moderately but significantly shorter in every one of the four CD4+ subsets.

What was sequenced were expressed TCRB transcripts, since all of the isolated RNA had been reverse transcribed. The table came from immunoSEQ multiplex PCR; TCRdb's copy has only in-frame clones and leaves some out. The data show roughly 290,000 clones, over 12% seen once. The sample was naive CD4+ T cells from blood. This chain joins TRBV4-1 and TRBJ2-2; TRBD2 might be the D (5 bases). This receptor was identified in a man between 18 and 35 years old with type 1 diabetes. The CDR3 nucleotides are TGCGCCAGCAGCCAAGGTCTACTAGTAACCGGGGAGCTGTTTTTT. Its translation: CASSQGLLVTGELFF.